This TCR beta chain is drawn from a study of CD8 T cells in Susac syndrome. CDR3 length: 16 residues. With 7 bases clipped from V and 0 bases from J, the junction kept 11 bases outside the gene matches. Germline loops: CDR1 SNHLY, CDR2 FYNNEI. Random hexamers served to reverse transcribe roughly 0.5 to 1 ug RNA. An immunoSEQ multiplex PCR generated amplified TCR beta CDR3 products spanning 54 Vbeta and 13 Jbeta. TCRdb re-called the immunoSEQ multiplex PCR reads with MiXCR, one entry per CDR3 protein. Of some 120,000 distinct CDR3 sequences detected, about 95% appear once; the ten largest clones hold more than 0.095%.

This receptor was taken from a human donor in good health. This chain links TRBV2 with TRBJ1-2, with 7 bases fitting TRBD1. The sample taken for sequencing was CD4+ T cells from PBMCs. The CDR3 protein is CASTPQGQLPNYGYTF. CDR3 nucleotide sequence: TGTGCCAGCACCCCCCAGGGACAGCTACCTAACTATGGCTACACCTTC.